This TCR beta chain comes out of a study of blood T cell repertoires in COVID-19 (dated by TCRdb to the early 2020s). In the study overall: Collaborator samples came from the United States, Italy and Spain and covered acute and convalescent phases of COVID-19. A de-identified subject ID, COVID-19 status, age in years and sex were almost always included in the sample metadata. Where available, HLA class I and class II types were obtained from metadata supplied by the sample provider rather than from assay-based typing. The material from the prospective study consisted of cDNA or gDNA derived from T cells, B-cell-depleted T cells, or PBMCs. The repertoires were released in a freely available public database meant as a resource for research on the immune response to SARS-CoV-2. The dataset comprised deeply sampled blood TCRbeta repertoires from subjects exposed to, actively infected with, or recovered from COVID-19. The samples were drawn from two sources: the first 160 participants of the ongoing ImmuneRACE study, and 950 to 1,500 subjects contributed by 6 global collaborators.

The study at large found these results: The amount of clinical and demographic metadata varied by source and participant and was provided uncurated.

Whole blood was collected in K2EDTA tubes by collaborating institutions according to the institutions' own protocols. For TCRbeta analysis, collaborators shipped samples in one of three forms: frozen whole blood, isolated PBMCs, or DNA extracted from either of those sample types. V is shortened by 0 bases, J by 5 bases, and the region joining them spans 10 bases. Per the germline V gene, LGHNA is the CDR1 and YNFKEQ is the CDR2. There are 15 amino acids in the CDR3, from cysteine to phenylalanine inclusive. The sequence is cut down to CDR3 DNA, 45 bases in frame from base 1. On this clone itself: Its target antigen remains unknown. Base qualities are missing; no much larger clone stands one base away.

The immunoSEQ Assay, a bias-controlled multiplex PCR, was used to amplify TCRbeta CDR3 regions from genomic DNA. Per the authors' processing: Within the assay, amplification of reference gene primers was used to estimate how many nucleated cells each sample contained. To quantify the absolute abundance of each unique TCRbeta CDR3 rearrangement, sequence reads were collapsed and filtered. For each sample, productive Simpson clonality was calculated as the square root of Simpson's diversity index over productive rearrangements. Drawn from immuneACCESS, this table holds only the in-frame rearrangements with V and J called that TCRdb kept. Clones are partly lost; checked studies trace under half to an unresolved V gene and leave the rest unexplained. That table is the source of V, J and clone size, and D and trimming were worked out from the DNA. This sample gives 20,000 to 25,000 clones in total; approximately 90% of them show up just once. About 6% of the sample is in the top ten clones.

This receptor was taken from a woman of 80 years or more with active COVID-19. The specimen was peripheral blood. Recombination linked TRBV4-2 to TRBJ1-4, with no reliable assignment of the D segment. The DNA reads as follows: TGTGCCAGCAGCCAAGATCGAGGGTGGAATGAAAAACTGTTTTTT. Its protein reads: CASSQDRGWNEKLFF.